This T cell receptor beta chain appears in the sequencing data of a study of regulatory T cells in long-lasting Graves disease. Overall study results and limits: Only a small sample size was used, which may have cut accuracy.

Sequencing libraries for TCR beta were prepared with iRepertoire HTBI primers and Arm-PCR of CDR3 regions. TCRdb reprocessed the multiplex PCR reads via MiXCR and lists one record per CDR3 protein. Among fewer than 400,000 distinct CDR3 sequences listed, more than 15% were seen once. Time point of the sample: newly diagnosed GD, antithyroid drugs for less than 3 months. From PBMCs, RNA was extracted and then used to make the TCR library. Graves' disease diagnoses followed American Thyroid Association guidelines. From each patient, about 8.1 milliliters of peripheral blood was drawn and collected into an EDTA anticoagulant tube. CDR3 length equals 15 residues. Germline CDR1 is MNHEY and CDR2 is SVGEGT. V dropped 5 bases and J dropped 2 bases, with 15 bases sitting between them. At least ten counts were recorded for this clonotype. Antigen unknown.

The sample was peripheral blood mononuclear cells (PBMCs), taken at new diagnosis, from a patient treated with antithyroid drugs. The rearrangement links TRBV6-2 or TRBV6-3 to TRBJ2-5; D may be TRBD2 (6 bases). This sequence was found in a female donor with Graves disease. The CDR3 sequence: CASSPTSGEQETQYF. The DNA of the CDR3 is TGTGCCAGCAGTCCTACGTCGGGGGAACAAGAGACCCAGTACTTC.